The clone carrying this T cell receptor beta chain was seen a few times. The CDR3 extends over 14 amino acids. Germline CDR1 reads MNHNY; CDR2 reads SVGAGI (reference sequence). The ends were cut back, 0 bases at V and 1 base at J, with 5 bases in the middle. Exclusion of a patient resulted from uncontrolled infection, other autoimmune disease, pregnancy or lactation. The data stem from a study of T cells in Graves' hyperthyroidism and ophthalmopathy. RNA transcripts provided the source from which TCR beta CDR3 regions were amplified. The primer set for the first-round RT-PCR of the TCR CDR3 was HTBI. TCRdb analysed the multiplex PCR reads with MiXCR anew, one entry per CDR3 protein. The sample lists about 400,000 distinct CDR3 sequences; 15% were seen once.

The chain uses TRBV6-6 and TRBJ2-3, with D possibly being TRBD2 (5 bases). The receptor was isolated from a woman aged 60 to 75 with Graves' ophthalmopathy. Specimen: blood. The CDR3 loop reads CASSYSRGTDTQYF. The CDR3 DNA follows: TGTGCCAGCAGTTACTCGCGGGGCACAGATACGCAGTATTTT.